What follows describes a single T cell receptor beta chain. As yet, its antigen is unknown. The sample comes from a study of T cells expressing NK-cell markers. Study information: Underlying the TCR beta repertoires were sorted CD3+CD56+NKG2C+, CD3+CD56+NKG2C- and CD3+CD56-NKG2C+ T cells. Sequenced donors, eight in total, included seven who were HCMV-seropositive and one who was seronegative.

This CDR3 is 13 amino acids long. CDR1 and CDR2 from the germline V gene are LNHDA and SQIVND (reference sequence). 5'RACE template switching with UMIs produced the TCR beta cDNA. TCRdb re-called the 5' RACE reads; every CDR3 protein appears as one record, without DNA. The repertoire shows 160,000 or so distinct CDR3 sequences; the top ten hold approximately 17%. General study findings and limits: Clones of NKG2C+ T cells that had expanded were of unclear HCMV specificity.

The chain carries TRBV19 and TRBJ1-2; TCRdb selects TRBD1, and the lack of DNA leaves this call unchecked. The receptor's source is a woman aged 18 to 75 in good health. Source material: blood T cells: a sorted CD56 or NKG2C T cell subset, CD4+ or CD8+ T cells, or bulk PBMC T cells (not recorded which). This chain's CDR3 is CASSMGDYYGYTF.